The entry below describes one T cell receptor (beta chain). This entry belongs to a study of shared clonotypes between healthy human individuals. Genomic DNA of every subset was divided equally among multiple immunoSEQ plates. Original methodology: ImmunoSEQ gave junction-only sequences without quality scores, so filtering differed. TCRdb's table, derived via immunoSEQ multiplex PCR, lists solely in-frame clones and lacks some. From that table come the V and J calls and clone size; the DNA was used to work out D and trimming. The table records about 680,000 clones, approximately 73% of them present only once. The CDR3 contains 16 residues. Germline V gene sequence: CDR1 SNHLY, CDR2 FYNNEI. The V and J ends lost 5 bases and 4 bases, in that order; junction bases with no gene match: 6.

Sequencing input: memory CD4+ T cells sorted from blood. The subset here: CD45RA-negative fraction. J is TRBJ2-2 and V is TRBV2, with 11 bases identical to TRBD2. This TCR was recovered from a woman in her thirties in good health. CDR3 coding DNA: TGTGCCAGCAGTTTGACTAGCGGGACGGGCACCGGGGAGCTGTTTTTT. Translated: CASSLTSGTGTGELFF.